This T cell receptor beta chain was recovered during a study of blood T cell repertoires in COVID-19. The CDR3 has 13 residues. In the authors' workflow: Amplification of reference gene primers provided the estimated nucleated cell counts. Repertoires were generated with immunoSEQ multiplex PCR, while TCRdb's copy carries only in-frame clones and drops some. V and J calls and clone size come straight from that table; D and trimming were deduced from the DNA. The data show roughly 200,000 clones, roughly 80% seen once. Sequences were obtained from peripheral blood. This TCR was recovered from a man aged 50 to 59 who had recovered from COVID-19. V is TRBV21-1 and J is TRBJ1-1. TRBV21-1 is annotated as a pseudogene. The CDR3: CASSNFLNTEAFF. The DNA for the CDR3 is TGTGCCAGCAGCAACTTTCTGAACACTGAAGCTTTCTTT.